This T cell receptor (beta chain) was recorded in a study of T cell repertoires in cytomegalovirus infection. Study in general: Shared public TCR beta signatures pointed to both CMV infection and a matching HLA type. Study results and caveats: Individuals carrying CMV plus the relevant HLA were identified by cumulative frequency of public TCR beta families. Across the ex vivo response, the dominant clonotypes were HLA-C-restricted CMV-specific TCR beta clonotypes.

This clonotype has at least ten counts. Antigen specificity is unknown. With 6 bases removed from V and 5 bases from J, the gap between germline ends came to 10 bases. CDR3 size: 12 residues. Germline CDR1 and CDR2: MNHEY and SVGAGI. Each CDR3 protein gets one entry after TCRdb re-called the reads with MiXCR. The table records 210,000 or so distinct CDR3 sequences, 6.5% of them present only once. The sequencing sample was made of PBMCs. This TCR came from a human donor in good health (CMV status not recorded). Some clones in this sample may be carry-over from other donors' samples. The genes are TRBV6-5 and TRBJ1-2; D perhaps matches TRBD1 (6 bases). Here the CDR3 reads CASRRTAYGYTF. CDR3 DNA: TGTGCCAGCAGACGGACAGCTTATGGCTACACCTTC.